This record concerns one T cell receptor (beta chain) sequence. The data were obtained in a study of blood T cell repertoires in COVID-19. About the research overall: The United States, Italy and Spain supplied acute and convalescent COVID-19 samples. Nucleic acid was either cDNA or gDNA, and it came from T cells, B-cell-depleted T cells, or PBMCs.

In the original analysis: From reference gene primer amplification, estimates of nucleated cell counts were derived. Here immunoSEQ multiplex PCR was the method, and the copy in TCRdb shows in-frame clones only, minus some. V, J and clone size were drawn from that table, and D and trimming were deduced from the DNA. The sample has roughly 59,000 clones, around 83% seen once. V lost 5 bases to trimming and J lost 2 bases; unmatched junction nucleotides: 4. CDR3 size: 14 residues. The germline CDR1 and CDR2 sequences are SQVTM and ANQGSEA. Source material: peripheral blood. This sequence joins TRBV29-1 and TRBJ2-7, with TRBD1 identical over 12 bases. This receptor was taken from a woman over 75 with acute or convalescent COVID-19. CDR3 DNA: TGCAGCGTTAAGGGACAGGGGGCCGCCTACGAGCAGTACTTC. Translation gives CSVKGQGAAYEQYF.